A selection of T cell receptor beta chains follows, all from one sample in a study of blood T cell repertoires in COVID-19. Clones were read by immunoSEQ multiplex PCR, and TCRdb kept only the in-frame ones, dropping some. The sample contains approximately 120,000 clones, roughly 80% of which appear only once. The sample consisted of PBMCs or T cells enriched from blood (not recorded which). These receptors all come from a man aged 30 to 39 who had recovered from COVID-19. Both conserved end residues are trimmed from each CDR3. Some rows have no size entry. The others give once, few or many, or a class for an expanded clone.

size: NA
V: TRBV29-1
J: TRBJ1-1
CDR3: SVVRQLTNTEAF

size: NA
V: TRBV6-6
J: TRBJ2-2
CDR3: ASSYRGASTGELF

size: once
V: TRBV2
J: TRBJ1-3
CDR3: ASSEAGAGNTIY

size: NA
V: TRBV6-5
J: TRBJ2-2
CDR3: ASSSERRVNTGELF

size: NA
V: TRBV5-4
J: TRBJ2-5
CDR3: ASSAGGAQETQY

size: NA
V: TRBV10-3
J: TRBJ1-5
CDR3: AISEGGYSNQPQH

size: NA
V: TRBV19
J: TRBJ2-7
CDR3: ASSETSGPFGEQY

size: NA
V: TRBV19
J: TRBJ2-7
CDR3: ASSLQGADYEQY

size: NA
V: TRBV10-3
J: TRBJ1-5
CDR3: AISSARQPQH

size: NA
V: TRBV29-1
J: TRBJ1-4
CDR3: SLMDRAHEKLF

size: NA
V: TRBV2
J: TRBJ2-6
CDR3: ASRERGYSGANVLT

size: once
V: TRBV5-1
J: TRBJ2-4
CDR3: ASSPGSGGASNIQY

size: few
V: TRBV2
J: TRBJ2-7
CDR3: ASSRDRVTEQY

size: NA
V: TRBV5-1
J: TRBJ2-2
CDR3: ASSSGTKNTGELF

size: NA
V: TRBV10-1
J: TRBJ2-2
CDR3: ASSESKGSTGELF

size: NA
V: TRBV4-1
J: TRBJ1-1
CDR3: ASSQSWDRGGNTEAF

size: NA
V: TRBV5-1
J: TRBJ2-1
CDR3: ASSLSGAGGVNEQF

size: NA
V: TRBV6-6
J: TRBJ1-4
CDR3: ASRTGGTNEKLF

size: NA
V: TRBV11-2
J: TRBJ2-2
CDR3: ASSLTSGTGELF

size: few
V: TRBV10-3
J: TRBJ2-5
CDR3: ATRGGTQETQY

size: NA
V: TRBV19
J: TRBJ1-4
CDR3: ASSTTTNEKLF

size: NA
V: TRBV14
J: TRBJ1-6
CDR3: ASSLAGGNSPLH

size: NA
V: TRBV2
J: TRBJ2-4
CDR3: ASRDRASKNIQY

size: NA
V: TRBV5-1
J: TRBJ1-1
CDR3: ASSLRGLASGQGTEAF

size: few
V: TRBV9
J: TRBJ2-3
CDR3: ASSPPISGGGSTDTQY

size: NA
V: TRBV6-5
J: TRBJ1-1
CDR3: ASSPGQFMNTEAF

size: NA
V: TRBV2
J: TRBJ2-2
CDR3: ASSRTGANTGELF

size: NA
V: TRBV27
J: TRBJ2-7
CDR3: ASSSTPESGPRAYEQY

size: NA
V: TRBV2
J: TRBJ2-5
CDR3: ASSSGFGQAQETQY

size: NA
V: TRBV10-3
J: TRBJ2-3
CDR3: AIQGALTDTQY

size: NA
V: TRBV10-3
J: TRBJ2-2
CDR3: AISERGNTGELF

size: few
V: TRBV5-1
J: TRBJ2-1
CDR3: ASRMTGDYNEQF

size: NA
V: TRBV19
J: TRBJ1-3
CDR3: ASSHGTAGNTIY

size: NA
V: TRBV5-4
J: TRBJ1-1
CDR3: ASSLRQVNTEAF

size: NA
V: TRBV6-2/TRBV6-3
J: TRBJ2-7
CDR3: ASSPPQGAGSYEQY

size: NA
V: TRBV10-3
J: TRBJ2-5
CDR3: AISRQGEEKETQY

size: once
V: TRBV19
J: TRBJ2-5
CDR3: ASSPTLAGETQY